The rows below give T cell receptor beta chains drawn from one sample of a study of blood T cell repertoires in COVID-19. Sequencing was performed with immunoSEQ multiplex PCR; in TCRdb, only in-frame clones are kept and a portion is missing. The table includes roughly 170,000 clones, more than 85% detected once. The material sequenced was peripheral blood. The origin of the receptors is a man in his forties with active or convalescent COVID-19. Both conserved end residues are part of each CDR3. Each record gives: CDR3 protein, CDR3 DNA, clone size, J gene, V gene, D gene. A D gene is named only where the DNA matches it firmly. For some rows the clone size is stated as once, few or many, or as a class when expanded; others skip it.

CDR3: CASSPGTGRTYEQYF
DNA: TGTGCCAGCAGCCCTGGGACAGGGAGGACTTACGAGCAGTACTTC
size: NA
J: TRBJ2-7
V: TRBV28
D: TRBD1

CDR3: CASSDRDSEAFF
DNA: TGCGCCAGCAGTGATAGGGACAGTGAAGCTTTCTTT
size: NA
J: TRBJ1-1
V: TRBV10-2
D: TRBD1

CDR3: CASSRTRQADTF
DNA: TGTGCCAGCAGCCGCACTCGCCAGGCAGACACCTTC
size: NA
J: TRBJ1-2
V: TRBV5-6
D: NA

CDR3: CSVGGAFF
DNA: TGCAGCGTTGGAGGAGCTTTCTTT
size: NA
J: TRBJ1-1
V: TRBV29-1
D: NA

CDR3: CSALEEDTQYF
DNA: TGCAGTGCTTTGGAGGAAGATACGCAGTATTTT
size: NA
J: TRBJ2-3
V: TRBV20-1
D: NA

CDR3: CASTTGVRNQPQHF
DNA: TGTGCCAGTACCACCGGGGTAAGGAATCAGCCCCAGCATTTT
size: NA
J: TRBJ1-5
V: TRBV19
D: NA

CDR3: CASSEAQSIGNTIYF
DNA: TGTGCCAGCAGTGAAGCGCAATCTATAGGAAACACCATATATTTT
size: few
J: TRBJ1-3
V: TRBV6-1
D: NA

CDR3: CASSRRQGLNTEAFF
DNA: TGTGCCAGCAGCCGCCGACAGGGTTTGAACACTGAAGCTTTCTTT
size: NA
J: TRBJ1-1
V: TRBV3-1/TRBV3-2
D: TRBD1

CDR3: CASSLAGTGNSPLHF
DNA: TGTGCCAGCAGCTTAGCGGGGACAGGCAATTCACCCCTCCACTTT
size: few
J: TRBJ1-6
V: TRBV7-9
D: TRBD1

CDR3: CASSEEGQGAFF
DNA: TGTGCCAGCAGTGAGGAGGGTCAGGGAGCTTTCTTT
size: NA
J: TRBJ1-1
V: TRBV2
D: NA

CDR3: CASSLNRGQPQHF
DNA: TGTGCCAGCAGTTTAAACAGGGGGCAGCCCCAGCATTTT
size: NA
J: TRBJ1-5
V: TRBV27
D: TRBD1

CDR3: CASSPGLAVVHTGELFF
DNA: TGTGCCAGCAGCCCCGGACTAGCAGTGGTTCACACCGGGGAGCTGTTTTTT
size: NA
J: TRBJ2-2
V: TRBV7-6
D: TRBD2

CDR3: CASSQVGSAGETQYF
DNA: TGTGCCAGCAGCCAAGTAGGCAGCGCGGGTGAGACCCAGTACTTC
size: NA
J: TRBJ2-5
V: TRBV4-2
D: NA

CDR3: CASSDSGGYNEQFF
DNA: TGTGCCAGCAGTGACAGCGGGGGGTACAATGAGCAGTTCTTC
size: NA
J: TRBJ2-1
V: TRBV6-4
D: TRBD2

CDR3: CASSQDTSGVLEAGQETQYF
DNA: TGTGCCAGCAGCCAAGATACTAGCGGGGTGCTCGAGGCGGGCCAAGAGACCCAGTACTTC
size: NA
J: TRBJ2-5
V: TRBV4-2
D: TRBD2

CDR3: CASALHRGTEAFF
DNA: TGTGCCAGCGCCCTCCATAGGGGGACTGAAGCTTTCTTT
size: few
J: TRBJ1-1
V: TRBV27
D: NA

CDR3: CASSELGLKVDNEQFF
DNA: TGTGCCAGCAGTGAGTTGGGACTAAAGGTGGATAATGAGCAGTTCTTC
size: NA
J: TRBJ2-1
V: TRBV27
D: TRBD2

CDR3: CASSPGTSSYEQYF
DNA: TGTGCCAGCAGCCCCGGGACATCCTCCTACGAGCAGTACTTC
size: NA
J: TRBJ2-7
V: TRBV27
D: NA

CDR3: CSGGRSGEQFF
DNA: TGCAGCGGGGGGCGTAGTGGTGAGCAGTTCTTC
size: NA
J: TRBJ2-1
V: TRBV29-1
D: NA

CDR3: CASSQGGGGGNSPLHF
DNA: TGTGCCAGCAGCCAAGGGGGGGGAGGCGGAAATTCACCCCTCCACTTT
size: NA
J: TRBJ1-6
V: TRBV4-2
D: NA

CDR3: CASSQADRAKTQYF
DNA: TGTGCCAGCAGCCAAGCGGACAGGGCGAAGACCCAGTACTTC
size: NA
J: TRBJ2-5
V: TRBV3-1/TRBV3-2
D: TRBD1

CDR3: CASSPPDRGDTQYF
DNA: TGTGCCAGCAGCCCACCGGACAGGGGAGATACGCAGTATTTT
size: NA
J: TRBJ2-3
V: TRBV7-9
D: TRBD1

CDR3: CASSVATNGNTIYF
DNA: TGTGCCAGCAGCGTAGCAACTAACGGAAACACCATATATTTT
size: NA
J: TRBJ1-3
V: TRBV9
D: NA

CDR3: CASSQGGAGIDSPLHF
DNA: TGTGCCAGTAGTCAAGGGGGCGCAGGTATAGATTCACCCCTCCACTTT
size: few
J: TRBJ1-6
V: TRBV19
D: TRBD1

CDR3: CASRTGDSGANVLTF
DNA: TGTGCCAGCCGGACGGGGGACTCTGGGGCCAACGTCCTGACTTTC
size: NA
J: TRBJ2-6
V: TRBV27
D: NA

CDR3: CASSLAGSEKLFF
DNA: TGCGCCAGCAGCTTGGCCGGGAGTGAAAAACTGTTTTTT
size: few
J: TRBJ1-4
V: TRBV5-1
D: NA

CDR3: CASRLWGGHQETQYF
DNA: TGCGCCAGCCGTTTATGGGGGGGACACCAAGAGACCCAGTACTTC
size: once
J: TRBJ2-5
V: TRBV5-1
D: TRBD2

CDR3: CASSQAGVFGNTIYF
DNA: TGTGCCAGCAGCCAAGCCGGGGTCTTCGGAAACACCATATATTTT
size: once
J: TRBJ1-3
V: TRBV3-1/TRBV3-2
D: NA

CDR3: CASSLDSGGIYEQYF
DNA: TGTGCCAGCAGCTTGGATTCGGGGGGGATCTACGAGCAGTACTTC
size: NA
J: TRBJ2-7
V: TRBV5-4
D: TRBD2

CDR3: CASSPGGGEKWTQYF
DNA: TGTGCCAGCAGTCCGGGGGGGGGCGAGAAATGGACCCAGTACTTC
size: NA
J: TRBJ2-5
V: TRBV28
D: TRBD2

CDR3: CASSLDREAFF
DNA: TGTGCCAGCAGCCTTGACAGGGAAGCTTTCTTT
size: NA
J: TRBJ1-1
V: TRBV3-1/TRBV3-2
D: NA

CDR3: CASSLEGVQPQHF
DNA: TGCGCCAGCAGCTTGGAGGGGGTTCAGCCCCAGCATTTT
size: NA
J: TRBJ1-5
V: TRBV5-1
D: NA

CDR3: CASSLTSGGGGTEQFF
DNA: TGTGCCAGCAGCTTGACTAGCGGGGGGGGAGGTACTGAGCAGTTCTTC
size: NA
J: TRBJ2-1
V: TRBV5-8
D: TRBD2

CDR3: CASRYRGLQYSNQPQHF
DNA: TGTGCCAGCAGGTACAGGGGGCTGCAATATAGCAATCAGCCCCAGCATTTT
size: NA
J: TRBJ1-5
V: TRBV28
D: TRBD1

CDR3: CASSQEQGAYEKLFF
DNA: TGCGCCAGCAGCCAAGAACAGGGCGCCTATGAAAAACTGTTTTTT
size: few
J: TRBJ1-4
V: TRBV4-1
D: NA

CDR3: CASSPGTATNEKLFF
DNA: TGTGCCAGCTCACCGGGGACTGCAACTAATGAAAAACTGTTTTTT
size: NA
J: TRBJ1-4
V: TRBV18
D: NA

CDR3: CASSDQAGQGRETQYF
DNA: TGCGCCAGCAGTGACCAAGCGGGACAGGGAAGAGAGACCCAGTACTTC
size: NA
J: TRBJ2-5
V: TRBV10-1
D: TRBD1

CDR3: CATSRAVEEPQHF
DNA: TGTGCCACCAGCAGAGCAGTTGAGGAGCCCCAGCATTTT
size: NA
J: TRBJ1-5
V: TRBV15
D: NA

CDR3: CASSLGGQLAYEQYF
DNA: TGCGCCAGCAGCTTGGGAGGACAGTTAGCCTACGAGCAGTACTTC
size: NA
J: TRBJ2-7
V: TRBV5-1
D: NA

CDR3: CASSPRPTGIGSYEQYF
DNA: TGTGCCAGTAGTCCTCGTCCCACAGGGATTGGGTCCTACGAGCAGTACTTC
size: NA
J: TRBJ2-7
V: TRBV19
D: NA

CDR3: CAWSTKLAVNTEAFF
DNA: TGTGCCTGGAGCACCAAACTGGCGGTGAACACTGAAGCTTTCTTT
size: NA
J: TRBJ1-1
V: TRBV30
D: NA

CDR3: CASSYDHWTVPPGNTIYF
DNA: TGTGCCAGCAGTTATGACCATTGGACAGTCCCGCCTGGAAACACCATATATTTT
size: NA
J: TRBJ1-3
V: TRBV6-2/TRBV6-3
D: NA

CDR3: CASSQELMLAENEQFF
DNA: TGTGCCAGCAGCCAAGAGCTAATGCTAGCGGAGAATGAGCAGTTCTTC
size: NA
J: TRBJ2-1
V: TRBV3-1/TRBV3-2
D: TRBD2

CDR3: CASSPPRGGGPGETQYF
DNA: TGTGCCAGCAGCCCCCCGAGAGGCGGGGGCCCCGGAGAGACCCAGTACTTC
size: NA
J: TRBJ2-5
V: TRBV7-2
D: NA

CDR3: CAWSAKAPDTQYF
DNA: TGTGCCTGGAGCGCTAAAGCGCCAGATACGCAGTATTTT
size: once
J: TRBJ2-3
V: TRBV30
D: NA

CDR3: CASSVDSRISYEQYF
DNA: TGTGCCAGCAGTGTGGACAGCAGGATCAGCTACGAGCAGTACTTC
size: NA
J: TRBJ2-7
V: TRBV2
D: NA

CDR3: CASSLGAYEQYF
DNA: TGTGCCAGCAGCTTAGGAGCCTACGAGCAGTACTTC
size: NA
J: TRBJ2-7
V: TRBV7-9
D: NA

CDR3: CASSEMTGYGYTF
DNA: TGTGCCAGCAGTGAAATGACAGGGTATGGCTACACCTTC
size: NA
J: TRBJ1-2
V: TRBV6-1
D: TRBD1

CDR3: CASSQRVGEQYF
DNA: TGTGCCAGCAGCCAGCGCGTGGGCGAGCAGTACTTC
size: NA
J: TRBJ2-7
V: TRBV7-2
D: NA

CDR3: CASSIVTDNEQFF
DNA: TGTGCCAGTAGTATAGTAACGGACAATGAGCAGTTCTTC
size: NA
J: TRBJ2-1
V: TRBV19
D: NA

CDR3: CASNPLPLLTGQGNYGYTF
DNA: TGTGCCAGCAACCCCTTACCCCTCCTAACAGGGCAGGGAAACTATGGCTACACCTTC
size: NA
J: TRBJ1-2
V: TRBV27
D: NA

CDR3: CATRDRGRQDGYTF
DNA: TGTGCCACCCGGGACAGGGGGCGACAGGATGGCTACACCTTC
size: NA
J: TRBJ1-2
V: TRBV19
D: TRBD1

CDR3: CARSSNPREAFF
DNA: TGTGCCAGAAGCTCTAACCCTCGAGAAGCTTTCTTT
size: NA
J: TRBJ1-1
V: TRBV5-3
D: NA

CDR3: CASGVSGNTIYF
DNA: TGTGCCAGCGGAGTCTCTGGAAACACCATATATTTT
size: NA
J: TRBJ1-3
V: TRBV11-3
D: NA

CDR3: CASSSGAGANVLTF
DNA: TGTGCCAGCAGTAGCGGGGCTGGGGCCAACGTCCTGACTTTC
size: NA
J: TRBJ2-6
V: TRBV6-5
D: TRBD2

CDR3: CASSPPHGAGELFF
DNA: TGTGCCAGCAGTCCTCCACACGGAGCCGGGGAGCTGTTTTTT
size: NA
J: TRBJ2-2
V: TRBV28
D: NA

CDR3: CAISAPTGANYGYTF
DNA: TGTGCCATCAGTGCTCCGACAGGGGCTAACTATGGCTACACCTTC
size: NA
J: TRBJ1-2
V: TRBV10-3
D: TRBD1

CDR3: CASSQDRSVDEQFF
DNA: TGCGCCAGCAGCCAAGATCGGAGCGTGGATGAGCAGTTCTTC
size: NA
J: TRBJ2-1
V: TRBV4-1
D: NA